The clone carrying this T cell receptor beta chain was counted once. The sample belongs to a study of cytomegalovirus exposure and HLA in healthy donors. Primers included in the PCR were 60 Vbeta and 13 Jbeta primers. Clones were sequenced by immunoSEQ multiplex PCR, and TCRdb holds only the in-frame ones, with some missing. This sample has 240,000 or so clones, with around 81% found just once. The V and J ends lost 6 bases and 6 bases, in that order; junction bases with no gene match: 12. The CDR3 is 15 amino acids. In germline, CDR1 is SNHLY, CDR2 FYNNEI. Sequencing was performed on PBMCs. The J gene is TRBJ2-7, the V gene TRBV2, with TRBD1 identical over 9 bases. This TCR was recovered from a woman aged 55-69 years in good health and CMV-seropositive. The CDR3 region has the DNA TGTGCCAGCAGCCTCGTCGGGGGACAGGGAGGCGAGCAGTACTTC. Translated, it gives CASSLVGGQGGEQYF.